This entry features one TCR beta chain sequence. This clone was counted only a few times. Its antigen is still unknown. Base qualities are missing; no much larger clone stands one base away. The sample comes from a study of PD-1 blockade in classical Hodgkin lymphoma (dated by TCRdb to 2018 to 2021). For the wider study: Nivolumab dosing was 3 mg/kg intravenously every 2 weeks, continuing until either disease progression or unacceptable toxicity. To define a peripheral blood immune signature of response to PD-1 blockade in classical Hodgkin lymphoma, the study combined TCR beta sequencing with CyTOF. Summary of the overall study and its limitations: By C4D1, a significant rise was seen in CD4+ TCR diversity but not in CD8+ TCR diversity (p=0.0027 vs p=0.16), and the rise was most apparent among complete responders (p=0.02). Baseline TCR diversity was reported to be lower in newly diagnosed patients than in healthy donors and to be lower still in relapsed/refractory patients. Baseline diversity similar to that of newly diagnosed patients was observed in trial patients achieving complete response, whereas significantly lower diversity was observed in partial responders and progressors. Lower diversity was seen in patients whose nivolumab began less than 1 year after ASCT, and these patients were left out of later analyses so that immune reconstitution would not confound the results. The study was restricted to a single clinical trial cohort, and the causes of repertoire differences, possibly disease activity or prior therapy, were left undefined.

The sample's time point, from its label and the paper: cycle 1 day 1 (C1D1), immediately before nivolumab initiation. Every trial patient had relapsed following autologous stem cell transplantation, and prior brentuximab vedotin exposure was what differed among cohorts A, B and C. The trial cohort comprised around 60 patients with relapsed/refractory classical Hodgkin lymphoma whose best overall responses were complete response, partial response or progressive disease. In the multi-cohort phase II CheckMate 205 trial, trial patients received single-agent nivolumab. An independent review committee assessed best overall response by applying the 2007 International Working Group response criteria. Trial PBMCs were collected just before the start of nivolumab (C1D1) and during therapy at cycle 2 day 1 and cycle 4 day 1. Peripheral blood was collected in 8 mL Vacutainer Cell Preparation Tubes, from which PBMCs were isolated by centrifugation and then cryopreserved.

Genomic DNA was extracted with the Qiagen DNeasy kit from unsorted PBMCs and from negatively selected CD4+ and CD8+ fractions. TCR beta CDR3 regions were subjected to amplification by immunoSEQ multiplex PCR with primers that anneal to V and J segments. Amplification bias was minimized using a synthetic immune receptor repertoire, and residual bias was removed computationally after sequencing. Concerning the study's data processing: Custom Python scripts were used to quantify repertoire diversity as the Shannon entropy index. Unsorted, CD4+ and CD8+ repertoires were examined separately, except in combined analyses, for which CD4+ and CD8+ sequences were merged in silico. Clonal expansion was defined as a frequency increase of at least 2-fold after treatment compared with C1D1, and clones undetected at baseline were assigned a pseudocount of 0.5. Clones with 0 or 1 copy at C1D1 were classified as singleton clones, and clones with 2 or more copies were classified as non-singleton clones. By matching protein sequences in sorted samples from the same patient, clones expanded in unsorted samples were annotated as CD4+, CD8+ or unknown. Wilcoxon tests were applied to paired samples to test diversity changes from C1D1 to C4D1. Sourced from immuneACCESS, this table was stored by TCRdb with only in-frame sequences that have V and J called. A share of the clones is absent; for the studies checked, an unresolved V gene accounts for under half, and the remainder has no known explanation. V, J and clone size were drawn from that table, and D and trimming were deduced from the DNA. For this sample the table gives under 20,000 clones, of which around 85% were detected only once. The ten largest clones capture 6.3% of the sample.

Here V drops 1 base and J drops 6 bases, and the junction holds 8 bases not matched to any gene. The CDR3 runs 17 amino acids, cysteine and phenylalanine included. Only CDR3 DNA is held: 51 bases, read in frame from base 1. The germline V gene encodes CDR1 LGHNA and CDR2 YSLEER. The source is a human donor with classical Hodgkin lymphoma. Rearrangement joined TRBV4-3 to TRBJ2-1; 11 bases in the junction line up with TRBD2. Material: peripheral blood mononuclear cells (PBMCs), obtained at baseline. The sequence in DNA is TGCGCCAGCAGCCAAGTCCTTAGCGGGGGGGCGGTCAATGAGCAGTTCTTC. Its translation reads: CASSQVLSGGAVNEQFF.